This T cell receptor beta chain was retrieved from a study of CD8+CD57+ T cells in acquired aplastic anemia. Background on the study: The study obtained an average of roughly 2.9 ug of DNA from sorted CD4+ and CD8+ cells. Study observations and caveats: Simpson's diversity of CD8+ cells was not significantly different in patients compared with controls.

The study profiled TCR beta VDJ and CDR3 using genomic DNA as template. Using its own MiXCR run on the reads, TCRdb lists one record per CDR3 protein. The sample lists tens of thousands of distinct CDR3 sequences; around 55% were seen once. V lost 3 bases and J lost 5, with 4 bases in between. The CDR3 totals 11 residues. This clonotype was seen many times. No antigen is known for it. The V and J genes are TRBV12-3 or TRBV12-4 and TRBJ1-1; D uncertain. This receptor was taken from a human donor in good health, serving as a control. The sample comprised sorted CD4+, CD8+, or CD8+CD57+ T cells (not recorded which) from PBMCs. Written as DNA, the CDR3 is TGTGCCAGCAGTTTTCGGACTGAAGCTTTCTTT. Its translation is CASSFRTEAFF.